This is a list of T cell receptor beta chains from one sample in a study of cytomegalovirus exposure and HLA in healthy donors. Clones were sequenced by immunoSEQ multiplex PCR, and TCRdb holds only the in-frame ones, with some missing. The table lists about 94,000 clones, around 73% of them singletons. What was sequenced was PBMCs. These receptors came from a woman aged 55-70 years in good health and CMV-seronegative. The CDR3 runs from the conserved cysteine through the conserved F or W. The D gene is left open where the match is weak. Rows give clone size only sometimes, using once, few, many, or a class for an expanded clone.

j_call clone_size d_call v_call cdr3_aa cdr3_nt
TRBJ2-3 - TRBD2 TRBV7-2 CASSFTGSGGALGDTQYF TGTGCCAGCAGCTTTACGGGGAGCGGGGGGGCGCTTGGAGATACGCAGTATTTT
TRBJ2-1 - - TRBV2 CASRSLAQAYNEQFF TGTGCCAGCAGGTCCCTAGCGCAGGCCTACAATGAGCAGTTCTTC
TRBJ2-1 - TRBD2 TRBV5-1 CASNLVTGGPNEQFF TGCGCCAGCAACCTGGTGACGGGAGGGCCGAATGAGCAGTTCTTC
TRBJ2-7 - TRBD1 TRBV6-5 CASSLAGQGLYEQYF TGTGCCAGCAGTCTCGCGGGACAGGGGCTCTACGAGCAGTACTTC
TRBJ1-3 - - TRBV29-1 CSALTGVRNTIYF TGCAGCGCGCTGACGGGGGTCAGGAACACCATATATTTT
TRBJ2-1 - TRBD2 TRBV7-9 CASSLLGGRPSYNEQFF TGTGCCAGCAGCTTATTGGGCGGGAGACCCTCCTACAATGAGCAGTTCTTC
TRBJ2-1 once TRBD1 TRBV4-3 CASSQVGTGGSNEQFF TGCGCCAGCAGCCAAGTAGGGACAGGGGGTAGCAATGAGCAGTTCTTC
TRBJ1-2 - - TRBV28 CASSSYRGFYGYTF TGTGCCAGCAGTTCCTATCGGGGTTTCTATGGCTACACCTTC
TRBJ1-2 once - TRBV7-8 CASSPRATTGNGYTF TGTGCCAGCAGCCCCCGGGCTACGACGGGGAACGGCTACACCTTC
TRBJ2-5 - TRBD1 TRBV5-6 CASSLADRGLLGTQYF TGTGCCAGCAGCTTGGCCGACAGGGGACTTCTAGGGACCCAGTACTTC
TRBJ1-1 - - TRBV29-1 CSAGRGGNTEAFF TGCAGCGCCGGCCGGGGGGGGAACACTGAAGCTTTCTTT
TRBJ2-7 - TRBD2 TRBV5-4 CASSPSSGSSYEQYF TGTGCCAGCAGTCCCTCTAGCGGGAGCTCCTACGAGCAGTACTTC
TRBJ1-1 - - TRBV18 CASSREKTEAFF TGTGCCAGCTCACGAGAGAAGACTGAAGCTTTCTTT
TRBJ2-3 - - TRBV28 CASGEPSTDTQYF TGTGCCAGCGGAGAGCCTAGCACAGATACGCAGTATTTT
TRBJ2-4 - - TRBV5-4 CASSLGGRGGAKNIQYF TGTGCCAGCAGCTTGGGTGGCCGTGGGGGGGCCAAAAACATTCAGTACTTC
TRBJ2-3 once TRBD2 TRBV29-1 CSVRAGVTLRDTQYF TGCAGCGTCAGAGCGGGGGTAACTCTTCGTGATACGCAGTATTTT
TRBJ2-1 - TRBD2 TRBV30 CAWSFALLTSGRNEQFF TGTGCCTGGAGTTTCGCCTTACTTACTAGCGGGAGAAATGAGCAGTTCTTC
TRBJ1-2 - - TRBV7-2 CASSPAAANYGYTF TGTGCCAGCAGCCCGGCAGCGGCTAACTATGGCTACACCTTC
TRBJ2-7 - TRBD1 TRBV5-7 CASSSAGTGQYEQYF TGTGCCAGCAGCTCGGCCGGGACAGGCCAGTACGAGCAGTACTTC
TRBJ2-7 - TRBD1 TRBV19 CASSGQGVAYEQYF TGTGCCAGTAGCGGACAGGGTGTAGCCTACGAGCAGTACTTC
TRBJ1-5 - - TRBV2 CASRNRESNQPQHF TGTGCCAGCAGGAACAGGGAAAGCAATCAGCCCCAGCATTTT
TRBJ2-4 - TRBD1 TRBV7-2 CASSMGQGEVAKNIQYF TGTGCCAGCAGCATGGGACAGGGAGAGGTAGCCAAAAACATTCAGTACTTC
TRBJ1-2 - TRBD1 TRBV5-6 CASSLVGQGVRDNYGYTF TGTGCCAGCAGCTTGGTGGGCCAGGGGGTGAGGGATAACTATGGCTACACCTTC
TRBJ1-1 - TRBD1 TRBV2 CASSELITGVNTEAFF TGTGCCAGCAGTGAACTAATAACAGGGGTGAACACTGAAGCTTTCTTT
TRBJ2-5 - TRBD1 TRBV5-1 CASSFRDRGETQYF TGCGCCAGCAGCTTCCGGGACAGGGGGGAGACCCAGTACTTC
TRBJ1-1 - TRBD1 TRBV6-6 CASTKTGRTEAFF TGTGCCAGCACCAAGACAGGGAGGACTGAAGCTTTCTTT
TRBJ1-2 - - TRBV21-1 CASSNCYRTRAYNYGYTF TGTGCCAGCAGCAATTGTTACAGGACCCGAGCTTACAACTATGGCTACACCTTC
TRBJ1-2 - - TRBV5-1 CASSRAGNGYTF TGCGCCAGCAGCCGGGCAGGGAATGGCTACACCTTC
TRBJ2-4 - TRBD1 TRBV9 CASGQGGANIQYF TGTGCATCCGGACAGGGGGGAGCGAACATTCAGTACTTC
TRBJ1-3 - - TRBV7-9 CASSSQGLSGNTIYF TGCGCCAGCAGCTCACAGGGTCTCTCTGGAAACACCATATATTTT
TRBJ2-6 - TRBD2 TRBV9 CASSVGGGGANVLTF TGTGCCAGCAGCGTAGGGGGGGGTGGGGCCAACGTCCTGACTTTC
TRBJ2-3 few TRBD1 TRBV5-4 CASTQRTGGTDTQYF TGTGCCAGCACCCAGCGGACAGGGGGCACAGATACGCAGTATTTT
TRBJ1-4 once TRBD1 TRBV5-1 CASSMETGVEKLFF TGCGCCAGCAGTATGGAGACAGGGGTCGAAAAACTGTTTTTT
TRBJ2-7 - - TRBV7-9 CAATTDRYEQYF TGTGCCGCGACGACAGACCGCTACGAGCAGTACTTC
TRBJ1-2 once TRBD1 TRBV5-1 CASSGDSNYGYTF TGCGCCAGCAGCGGGGACAGCAACTATGGCTACACCTTC
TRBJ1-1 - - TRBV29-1 CSGWTVGATEAFF TGCAGCGGATGGACAGTTGGGGCCACTGAAGCTTTCTTT
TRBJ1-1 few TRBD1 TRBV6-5 CASSSTGWATEAFF TGTGCCAGCAGTTCGACAGGGTGGGCCACTGAAGCTTTCTTT
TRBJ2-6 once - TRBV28 CANSPGGSGANVLTF TGTGCCAACTCCCCCGGGGGAAGTGGGGCCAACGTCCTGACTTTC
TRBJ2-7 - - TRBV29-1 CSVEGWQGEAYEQYF TGCAGCGTTGAAGGGTGGCAGGGGGAGGCCTACGAGCAGTACTTC
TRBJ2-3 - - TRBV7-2 CASSPDFADTQYF TGTGCCAGCAGCCCCGACTTTGCAGATACGCAGTATTTT
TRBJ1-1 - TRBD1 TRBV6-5 CASNLQGPSTTEAFF TGTGCCAGCAATCTACAGGGGCCGTCGACCACTGAAGCTTTCTTT
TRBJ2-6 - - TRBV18 CASSPQGPGANVLTF TGTGCCAGCTCACCGCAGGGCCCCGGGGCCAACGTCCTGACTTTC
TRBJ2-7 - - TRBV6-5 CASSYSRSGVGNF TGTGCCAGCAGTTACTCTCGGTCAGGGGTCGGGAACTTC
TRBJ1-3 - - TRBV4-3 CASSRLLLSGNTIYF TGCGCCAGCAGCAGATTACTTCTCTCTGGAAACACCATATATTTT
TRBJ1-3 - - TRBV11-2 CASSPASSGNTIYF TGTGCCAGCAGCCCTGCCAGCTCTGGAAACACCATATATTTT
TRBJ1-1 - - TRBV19 CASSIGGPGWNTEAFF TGTGCCAGTAGTATTGGGGGCCCGGGCTGGAACACTGAAGCTTTCTTT
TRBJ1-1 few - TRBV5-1 CASSFQGNTEAFF TGCGCCAGCAGCTTCCAGGGGAACACTGAAGCTTTCTTT
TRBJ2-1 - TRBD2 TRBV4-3 CASSPQRLAGGYNEQFF TGCGCCAGCAGCCCTCAACGACTAGCGGGAGGCTACAATGAGCAGTTCTTC
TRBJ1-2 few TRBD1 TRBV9 CASSVRQGVDAGYGYTF TGTGCCAGCAGCGTACGACAGGGGGTGGATGCGGGCTATGGCTACACCTTC
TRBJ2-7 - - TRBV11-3 CASSLGQASHEQYF TGTGCCAGCAGCTTAGGACAGGCGAGCCACGAGCAGTACTTC
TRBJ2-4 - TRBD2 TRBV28 CASSLRGLAGLGFMAKNIQYF TGTGCCAGCAGTTTACGGGGACTAGCGGGATTAGGTTTCATGGCCAAAAACATTCAGTACTTC
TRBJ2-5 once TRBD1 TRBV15 CATSSGDRRQETQYF TGTGCCACCAGCAGTGGGGACAGGAGACAGGAGACCCAGTACTTC
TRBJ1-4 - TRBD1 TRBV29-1 CSVTDRGGEKLFF TGCAGCGTCACAGACAGGGGCGGTGAAAAACTGTTTTTT
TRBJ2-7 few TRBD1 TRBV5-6 CASSFTGGEQYF TGTGCCAGCAGTTTCACAGGGGGCGAGCAGTACTTC
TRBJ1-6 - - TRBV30 CAWEGRQDSPLHF TGTGCCTGGGAGGGACGACAGGACTCACCCCTCCACTTT
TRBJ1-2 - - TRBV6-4 CASSGSQGQGYTF TGTGCCAGCAGTGGTAGTCAGGGACAAGGCTACACCTTC
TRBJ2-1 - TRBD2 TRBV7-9 CASSTGLAGNEQFF TGTGCCAGCAGCACGGGACTAGCAGGTAATGAGCAGTTCTTC
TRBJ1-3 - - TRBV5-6 CASSLRGNSGNTIYF TGTGCCAGCAGCTTGCGAGGGAACTCTGGAAACACCATATATTTT
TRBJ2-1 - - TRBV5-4 CASSFRGGNYNEQFF TGTGCCAGCAGCTTCCGTGGCGGGAACTACAATGAGCAGTTCTTC